These 16 T cell receptor beta chains were all obtained from the same sample, sequenced in a study of shared clonotypes between healthy human individuals. Only in-frame clones appear in the TCRdb table, and some are missing; sequencing was by immunoSEQ multiplex PCR. The sample holds some 2.1 million clones, over 85% seen once. Sequenced: naive CD4+ T cells sorted from blood. Subset meaning: CD45RA+ positively selected. These TCRs come from a man between 18 and 35 years old in good health.

The chain uses TRBV29-1 and TRBJ1-2; 9 nucleotides line up with TRBD1. Germline loops: CDR1 SQVTM, CDR2 ANQGSEA. This CDR3 is built from 12 residues. The junction had 3 bases not matched to a gene; V was cut back by 6 bases and J by 4 bases. The CDR3 DNA sequence: TGCAGCGTCTGGGACAGGGTCTATGGCTACACCTTC. Protein sequence: CSVWDRVYGYTF.

J is TRBJ2-7 and V is TRBV5-1; tentatively, D is TRBD1 or TRBD2 (5 bases each). Germline CDR1 and CDR2: SGHRS and YFSETQ. V was shortened by 4 bases and J by 2 bases, with 16 bases between the two germline ends. The CDR3 sequence is 15 residues long. CDR3 DNA: TGCGCCAGCAGCCCGACCTCCGGGACCACCTACGAGCAGTACTTC. This gives the protein CASSPTSGTTYEQYF.

J is TRBJ1-5 and V is TRBV6-1; a possible D gene is TRBD1 (5 bases). The length of the CDR3 is 15 residues. Between the trimmed V and J ends, which lost 1 base and 6 bases, there was a span of 13 bases. Germline CDR1 MNHNS, CDR2 SASEGT. CDR3 amino acids: CASSEVPGSSQPQHF. In DNA, the CDR3 is TGTGCCAGCAGTGAAGTCCCAGGGTCATCTCAGCCCCAGCATTTT.

The chain is built from TRBV10-3 and TRBJ2-7, with no clear D. The CDR3 is made up of 16 amino acids. Between the trimmed V and J ends, which lost 3 bases and 0 bases, there was a span of 15 bases. Germline assignment: CDR1 ENHRY and CDR2 SYGVKD. Here the CDR3 reads CAISEVGSGSSYEQYF. Here the CDR3 DNA reads TGTGCCATCAGTGAAGTTGGATCGGGCAGCTCCTACGAGCAGTACTTC.

J is TRBJ2-3 and V is TRBV30; no clear D gene. CDR1 is GTSNPN, CDR2 SVGIG, per germline (reference sequence). The CDR3 runs 12 residues. Trimming shortened V by 6 bases and J by 5 bases, and 12 bases separated the two germline ends. The CDR3 is CACSRGQDTQYF. In DNA, the CDR3 is TGTGCCTGTTCTAGAGGTCAAGATACGCAGTATTTT.

V gene TRBV4-2 combines with J gene TRBJ2-6, with TRBD2 as a possible D gene (6 bases). CDR1 and CDR2 (germline): LGHNA, YNFKEQ. The CDR3 length is 18 residues. The ends were cut back, 0 bases at V and 0 bases at J, with 12 bases in the middle. In DNA, the CDR3 is TGTGCCAGCAGCCAAGATACGGGGGTCCTCTCTGGGGCCAACGTCCTGACTTTC. This codes for CASSQDTGVLSGANVLTF.

The chain is built from TRBV6-1 and TRBJ1-6; no firm D call. The germline gives CDR1 MNHNS, CDR2 SASEGT. CDR3 length equals 15 residues. V was pared by 11 bases and J by 9 bases, with 23 bases between. The CDR3 reads CAGRGVGVGLSPLHF. CDR3 in DNA: TGTGCCGGCCGAGGTGTGGGTGTCGGGCTTTCACCCCTCCACTTT.

The rearrangement uses TRBV6-1 and TRBJ1-6; D gene unclear. The CDR3 spans 13 residues. Trimming took off 8 bases at V and 7 bases at J, with 12 bases between the two ends. Per germline, CDR1 MNHNS and CDR2 SASEGT. CDR3 in amino acids: CASVKENNSPLHF. The CDR3 region has the DNA TGTGCCAGCGTAAAGGAAAACAATTCACCCCTCCACTTT.

The V and J genes are TRBV6-6 and TRBJ2-7; D might be TRBD1 (5 bases). Germline CDR1 and CDR2: MNHNY and SVGAGI (reference sequence). This CDR3 contains 15 residues. Trimming took 3 bases from V and 0 from J, leaving 12 bases between them. CDR3 residues: CASSYGAGNSYEQYF. CDR3 bases: TGTGCCAGCAGTTATGGGGCAGGGAACTCCTACGAGCAGTACTTC.

As for this clone: This CDR3 is also generated by other DNA sequences in the sample. The chain employs TRBV30 and TRBJ2-2; D may be TRBD2 (5 bases). The CDR3 has 12 residues. CDR1 is GTSNPN and CDR2 is SVGIG in the germline V gene (reference sequence). The CDR3 here is CAWGSGAGELFF. In nucleotides, the CDR3 is TGTGCTTGGGGAAGCGGCGCCGGGGAGCTGTTTTTT.

CDR3 sequence reads: CASSLDRDQGYTF. The CDR3 DNA follows: TGCGCCAGCAGCTTGGACAGGGATCAGGGCTACACCTTC. The chain links TRBV5-1 to TRBJ1-2, with TRBD1 as a possible D gene (6 bases). Germline V gene lookup returns CDR1 SGHRS and CDR2 YFSETQ. V was shortened by 0 bases and J by 8 bases, with 11 bases between the two germline ends. The CDR3 extends over 13 amino acids.

This chain connects TRBV9 to TRBJ2-2; D not resolved. The V gene lost 0 bases and the J gene lost 0 bases, with 6 bases spanning the gap. The CDR3 extends over 15 amino acids. Germline-derived CDR1 and CDR2 are SGDLS and YYNGEE. The CDR3 DNA is TGTGCCAGCAGCGTAGCAGTTACGAACACCGGGGAGCTGTTTTTT. Translating it yields CASSVAVTNTGELFF. The variable domain in full, with the rest retrieved from reference TRBV9 and TRBJ2-2, is DSGVTQTPKHLITATGQRVTLRCSPRSGDLSVYWYQQSLDQGLQFLIQYYNGEERAKGNILERFSAQQFPDLHSELNLSSLELGDSALYFCASSVAVTNTGELFFGEGSRLTVL.

The gene calls are TRBV7-9 and TRBJ2-3, with D unclear. The length of the CDR3 is 18 residues. Germline assignment: CDR1 SEHNR and CDR2 FQNEAQ (reference sequence). Trimming took 1 base from V and 2 from J, leaving 19 bases between them. CDR3 in DNA: TGTGCCAGCAGCTTAGGAAGTAAGGGTGGGGTAGTCACAGATACGCAGTATTTT. Translated, it gives CASSLGSKGGVVTDTQYF.

V is TRBV11-3 and J is TRBJ2-2; D gene ambiguous. Trimming pared 5 bases from V and 5 bases from J, leaving 12 bases between. Germline CDR1 is SGHNT and CDR2 is YENEEA. The CDR3 consists of 14 residues. The chain's CDR3 is CASSKGLQTGELFF. In DNA form, the CDR3 reads TGTGCCAGCAGCAAAGGCCTTCAAACCGGGGAGCTGTTTTTT.

V is TRBV5-1 and J is TRBJ1-6; D remains unclear. Germline values: CDR1 SGHRS, CDR2 YFSETQ. V dropped 0 bases and J dropped 6 bases, with 13 bases sitting between them. This CDR3 spans 16 amino acids. The CDR3 sequence: CASSLAAGLGNSPLHF. CDR3 nucleotide sequence: TGCGCCAGCAGCTTGGCCGCAGGACTCGGTAATTCACCCCTCCACTTT.

About this clone: Other DNA sequences of this sample code for an identical CDR3. The chain is built from TRBV5-1 and TRBJ2-7; TRBD1 matches 7 bases. Germline V gives CDR1 SGHRS, CDR2 YFSETQ. V shed 0 bases, J shed 2 bases, and the junction held 2 bases outside the gene matches. This CDR3 contains 14 residues. CDR3 sequence: CASSLAGQAYEQYF. The CDR3 nucleotides read TGCGCCAGCAGCTTGGCCGGACAGGCCTACGAGCAGTACTTC.